This T cell receptor beta chain derives from a study of cytomegalovirus exposure and HLA in healthy donors. Study information: The Caucasian-associated ancestry cluster held roughly 80% of roughly 400 genotyped donors.

Germline CDR1 is SGHRS and CDR2 is YFSETQ. The V and J ends lost 9 bases and 3 bases, in that order; junction bases with no gene match: 10. This CDR3 spans 14 amino acids. Concerning this clone: Its antigen is undetermined.

Study conclusions and caveats: An apparent linkage of common viral pathogens to several of the most significant clusters emerged in a later analysis. As a later analysis revealed, most CMV-associated TCR beta chains appeared HLA-restricted. Further analysis, carried out later, found HLA-associated TCR beta chains more clonally expanded than equally common other chains.

The PCR was carried out with 60 Vbeta primers and 13 Jbeta primers. Some clones are missing from TCRdb's copy, which holds only in-frame ones; the method was immunoSEQ multiplex PCR. The data hold under 200,000 clones, with approximately 81% observed a single time. The receptor's source is a young woman in good health and CMV-seropositive. Material for sequencing was PBMCs. The V gene is TRBV5-1, the J gene TRBJ2-3; 7 bases line up with TRBD1. The CDR3 coding sequence is TGCGCCACCAAAGAGGGGGCAGGAACAGATACGCAGTATTTT. It yields the protein CATKEGAGTDTQYF.